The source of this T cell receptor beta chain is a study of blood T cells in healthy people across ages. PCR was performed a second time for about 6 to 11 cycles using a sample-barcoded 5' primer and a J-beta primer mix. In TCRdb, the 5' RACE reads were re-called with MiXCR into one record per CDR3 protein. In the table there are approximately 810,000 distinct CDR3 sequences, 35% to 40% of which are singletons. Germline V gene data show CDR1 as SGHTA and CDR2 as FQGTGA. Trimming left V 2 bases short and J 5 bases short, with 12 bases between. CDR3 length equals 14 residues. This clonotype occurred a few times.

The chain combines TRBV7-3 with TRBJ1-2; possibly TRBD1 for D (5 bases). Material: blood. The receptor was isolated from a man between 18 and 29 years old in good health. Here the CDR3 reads CASSLRDTGYGYTF. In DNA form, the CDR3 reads TGTGCCAGCAGCTTACGGGATACAGGTTATGGCTACACCTTC.